These 25 T cell receptor beta chains originate from one sample sequenced in a study of OX40 agonist ivuxolimab in advanced cancers. Generated by immunoSEQ multiplex PCR, the TCRdb table keeps only in-frame clones and is missing some. The data show tens of thousands of clones, about 81% seen once. Sequencing was performed on CD4+ or CD8+ T cells sorted from blood, taken in a trial of the OX40 agonist ivuxolimab. The receptors originated from an adult with an advanced solid tumor such as melanoma, head and neck, liver or kidney cancer.

The rearrangement uses TRBV11-2 and TRBJ2-5; TRBD1 matches 7 bases. With 5 bases clipped from V and 2 bases from J, the junction kept 5 bases outside the gene matches. Germline CDR1 SGHAT, CDR2 FQNNGV. CDR3 size: 14 residues. CDR3 nucleotide sequence: TGTGCCAGCAGCCTGGGACAGCCTCAAGAGACCCAGTACTTC. Translated, it gives CASSLGQPQETQYF.

V is TRBV18 and J is TRBJ1-3, with 7 nucleotides matching TRBD1. The CDR3 extends over 16 amino acids. Germline lookup yields CDR1 KGHSH and CDR2 LQKENI. The trim removed 5 bases at V and 0 bases at J, leaving 7 bases unmatched. In DNA, the CDR3 is TGTGCCAGCTCAGGGGACAGTCCACGCTCTGGAAACACCATATATTTT. Its protein product is CASSGDSPRSGNTIYF.

The genes are TRBV18 and TRBJ2-1; D unclear. Looked up from germline, CDR1 is KGHSH and CDR2 is LQKENI. This CDR3 has 12 amino acids. The germline V and J ends were trimmed by 6 bases and 7 bases, with 10 bases remaining between them. CDR3 protein: CASSRTGNEQFF. The CDR3 DNA is TGTGCCAGCTCTCGAACTGGGAATGAGCAGTTCTTC.

The chain employs TRBV7-3 and TRBJ1-2; D unclear. Germline-derived CDR1 and CDR2 are SGHTA and FQGTGA. Trimming stripped 4 bases from V and 2 bases from J, with 11 bases between. The CDR3 loop spans 14 amino acids. Written as DNA, the CDR3 is TGTGCCAGCAGCTCCGTCCCCGGGAACTATGGCTACACCTTC. Translation: CASSSVPGNYGYTF.

The chain employs TRBV12-5 and TRBJ1-5; D call uncertain. Germline assignment: CDR1 LGHNT and CDR2 FRNRAP. Trimming removed 5 bases at V and 8 bases at J, with 10 bases between. The CDR3 is made up of 12 amino acids. This CDR3 is CASGTVPEPQHF. For the CDR3, the DNA is TGTGCTAGTGGTACAGTTCCCGAGCCCCAGCATTTT.

The chain carries TRBV9 and TRBJ2-5, with D possibly being TRBD2 (5 bases). V dropped 4 bases and J dropped 5 bases, with 18 bases sitting between them. CDR1 is SGDLS and CDR2 is YYNGEE in the germline V gene. The CDR3 consists of 15 residues. Here the CDR3 reads CASSPRRQVKETQYF. Here the CDR3 DNA reads TGTGCCAGCAGCCCTAGGAGGCAGGTAAAGGAGACCCAGTACTTC.

V is TRBV10-2 and J is TRBJ2-3; D is unresolved. Trimming pared 4 bases from V and 4 bases from J, leaving 9 bases between. CDR3 length equals 13 residues. Germline lookup yields CDR1 WSHSY and CDR2 SAAADI. This CDR3 is CASSGPGADTQYF. CDR3 nucleotides: TGCGCCAGCAGTGGACCTGGCGCAGATACGCAGTATTTT.

J is TRBJ1-6 and V is TRBV5-6, with a possible D match to TRBD1 (5 bases). Germline CDR1 SGHDT, CDR2 YYEEEE. Trimming pared 4 bases from V and 0 bases from J, leaving 11 bases between. CDR3 length: 16 residues. The DNA for the CDR3 is TGTGCCAGCAGCCCGGACAAGAGCTCCTATAATTCACCCCTCCACTTT. Encoded protein: CASSPDKSSYNSPLHF.

The J gene is TRBJ2-7, the V gene TRBV6-6; D uncertain. There are 14 residues in the CDR3. Germline V gene lookup returns CDR1 MNHNY and CDR2 SVGAGI (reference sequence). The V and J ends lost 2 bases and 6 bases respectively, with 14 bases between them. The CDR3 sequence: CASSYDQRGREQYF. Written as DNA, the CDR3 is TGTGCCAGCAGTTACGACCAGAGAGGACGCGAGCAGTACTTC.

This sequence joins TRBV19 and TRBJ2-1; D is uncertain. CDR3 length: 14 residues. The germline V and J ends were trimmed by 4 bases and 0 bases, with 7 bases remaining between them. Germline V lookup: CDR1 LNHDA, CDR2 SQIVND (reference sequence). The DNA of the CDR3 is TGTGCCAGTAGTAGAAGTAGCTCCTACAATGAGCAGTTCTTC. It translates to CASSRSSSYNEQFF.

The rearrangement joins TRBV7-8 to TRBJ1-6, with D tentatively TRBD1 (5 bases). The CDR3 is 17 amino acids. With 4 bases removed from V and 9 bases from J, the gap between germline ends came to 22 bases. Germline CDR1 reads SGHVS; CDR2 reads FQNEAQ. The DNA for the CDR3 is TGTGCCAGCAGCTCCCCATCCTCGACAGCGATGAGTTCACCCCTCCACTTT. This gives the protein CASSSPSSTAMSSPLHF.

The chain links TRBV5-1 to TRBJ2-3; D uncertain. The CDR3 sequence is 13 residues long. Germline-derived CDR1 and CDR2 are SGHRS and YFSETQ. Trimming pared 1 base from V and 1 base from J, leaving 4 bases between. In DNA form, the CDR3 reads TGCGCCAGCAGCTTGCTCGGCACAGATACGCAGTATTTT. Translating it yields CASSLLGTDTQYF.

This chain uses TRBV30 with TRBJ1-4, with D perhaps matching TRBD1 (5 bases). Trimming cost V 5 bases and J 8 bases, with 15 bases left between them. Germline CDR1 GTSNPN, CDR2 SVGIG (reference sequence). The CDR3 has 13 residues. The CDR3 sequence is CAWALGAGEKLFF. Written as DNA, the CDR3 is TGTGCCTGGGCCCTCGGGGCAGGCGAAAAACTGTTTTTT.

This clone was counted only a few times. This chain uses TRBV30 with TRBJ2-5; TRBD2 agrees at 10 bases. The germline gives CDR1 GTSNPN, CDR2 SVGIG (reference sequence). Losses at the gene ends were 3 bases for V and 3 bases for J; bases not matched to a gene: 13. The length of the CDR3 is 17 residues. This chain's CDR3 is CAWSPEGGTSVKETQYF. As DNA, the CDR3 is TGTGCCTGGAGCCCCGAGGGAGGGACTAGCGTAAAAGAGACCCAGTACTTC.

The rearrangement uses TRBV6-4 and TRBJ1-2; no clear D. This CDR3 has 16 residues. From germline, CDR1 is MRHNA and CDR2 SNTAGT. V lost 4 bases and J 4 bases, leaving 19 bases between the germline ends. CDR3 sequence reads: CASSVSFWSRSYGYTF. The CDR3 DNA reads as TGTGCCAGCAGTGTAAGTTTCTGGAGCAGGTCCTATGGCTACACCTTC.

The V gene is TRBV19, the J gene TRBJ2-7; a possible D gene is TRBD1 (5 bases). V lost 3 bases, J lost 3 bases, and 12 bases lay in between. The CDR3 extends over 14 amino acids. Germline CDR1 and CDR2: LNHDA and SQIVND (reference sequence). The CDR3 sequence: CASSIQGQGYEQYF. DNA for the CDR3: TGTGCCAGTAGTATCCAGGGCCAGGGCTACGAGCAGTACTTC.

The chain recombines TRBV30 with TRBJ2-1; TRBD1 matches 8 bases. Per the germline V gene, CDR1 is GTSNPN and CDR2 is SVGIG (reference sequence). The CDR3 is made up of 15 amino acids. After removal of 2 bases from V and 8 bases from J, the junction contained 11 bases not matched to a gene. The CDR3: CAWSRTGRPVDEQFF. CDR3 nucleotide sequence: TGTGCCTGGAGTCGGACAGGGCGGCCGGTGGATGAGCAGTTCTTC.

The chain has TRBV7-3 and TRBJ2-2; D possibly matches TRBD1 or TRBD2 (5 bases each). This CDR3 comprises 15 residues. CDR1 SGHTA and CDR2 FQGTGA come from the germline V gene. Trimming removed 2 bases from V and 7 bases from J, with 14 bases in between. The CDR3 loop is CASSLGTRGHGELFF. The CDR3 DNA reads TGTGCCAGCAGCTTAGGGACCAGAGGACACGGGGAGCTGTTTTTT.

The chain employs TRBV27 and TRBJ1-1; TRBD1 might be the D (5 bases). Germline lookup yields CDR1 MNHEY and CDR2 SMNVEV (reference sequence). The CDR3 length is 15 residues. V shed 4 bases and J shed 8 bases, with 20 bases lying between them. The chain's CDR3 is CASSYQGGGPREAFF. The DNA for the CDR3 is TGTGCCAGCAGTTACCAGGGAGGAGGTCCACGAGAAGCTTTCTTT.

The chain joins TRBV15 to TRBJ1-2, with 10 bases lining up with TRBD1. The CDR3 spans 16 residues. Trimming took 2 bases from V and 5 from J; bases not matched to a gene: 8. Germline CDR1 is LNHNV and CDR2 is YYDKDF (reference sequence). The CDR3 sequence is CATSRQGDRGEYGYTF. In DNA form, the CDR3 reads TGTGCCACCAGCAGACAGGGGGACAGGGGCGAGTATGGCTACACCTTC.

The chain has TRBV30 and TRBJ2-7; D is possibly TRBD2 (6 bases). V was trimmed by 2 bases and J by 1 base, leaving 12 bases between them. The germline V gene has CDR1 GTSNPN and CDR2 SVGIG (reference sequence). This CDR3 comprises 14 residues. The CDR3 spells CAWSYGTSSYEQYF. The CDR3 bases are TGTGCCTGGAGTTACGGGACTTCATCCTACGAGCAGTACTTC. Complete variable domain (other parts from reference TRBV30 and TRBJ2-7): SQTIHQWPATLVQPVGSPLSLECTVEGTSNPNLYWYRQAAGRGLQLLFYSVGIGQISSEVPQNLSASRPQDRQFILSSKKLLLSDSGFYLCAWSYGTSSYEQYFGPGTRLTVT.

In the case of this clone: The same CDR3 is also encoded by other DNA sequences in this sample. The chain joins TRBV5-1 to TRBJ2-1; 8 positions match TRBD2. Germline lookup yields CDR1 SGHRS and CDR2 YFSETQ. The V gene end was trimmed by 1 base and the J gene end by 1 base; junction bases not matched to a gene: 1. The CDR3 consists of 15 residues. CDR3: CASSLSGGSYNEQFF. In DNA form, the CDR3 reads TGCGCCAGCAGCTTGAGCGGGGGATCCTACAATGAGCAGTTCTTC. Together with reference TRBV5-1 and TRBJ2-1, the CDR3 gives the full variable domain: KAGVTQTPRYLIKTRGQQVTLSCSPISGHRSVSWYQQTPGQGLQFLFEYFSETQRNKGNFPGRFSGRQFSNSRSEMNVSTLELGDSALYLCASSLSGGSYNEQFFGPGTRLTVL.

The chain joins TRBV19 to TRBJ1-1; maybe TRBD1 (5 bases). The CDR3 loop spans 14 amino acids. Trimming removed 5 bases from V and 3 bases from J, with 13 bases in between. CDR1 and CDR2 from the germline V gene are LNHDA and SQIVND (reference sequence). The CDR3 reads CASSWGLADTEAFF. The CDR3 DNA sequence: TGTGCCAGTAGTTGGGGCTTAGCGGACACTGAAGCTTTCTTT.

The V call is TRBV5-4, the J call TRBJ2-3; D unclear. V was pared by 0 bases and J by 0 bases, with 2 bases between. The CDR3 has 13 residues. The V gene's germline CDR1 is SGHNT and CDR2 YYREEE (reference sequence). The CDR3 DNA reads as TGTGCCAGCAGCTTGGAGAGCACAGATACGCAGTATTTT. It is translated as CASSLESTDTQYF.

This chain links TRBV14 with TRBJ2-7, with TRBD2 as a possible D gene (5 bases). This CDR3 region has 14 residues. The V end was cut by 3 bases, the J end by 6 bases, with 15 bases between. CDR1 is SGHDN and CDR2 is FVKESK in the germline V gene. The CDR3 sequence is CASSQSGILREQYF. The CDR3 DNA reads TGTGCCAGCAGCCAGTCCGGGATCTTGCGCGAGCAGTACTTC.